Listed below are T cell receptor beta chains from one sample, sequenced in a study of blood T cells in healthy people across ages. TCRdb ran MiXCR on the 5' RACE reads and lists one entry per CDR3 protein. This sample has roughly 1,800,000 distinct CDR3 sequences; roughly 50% occur once, and the top ten carry approximately 2.1%. The sequenced sample was blood. The receptors shown here come from a woman in her thirties or forties in good health. Both conserved end residues are part of each CDR3. The D gene is left open where the match is weak.

V | D | CDR3
TRBV28 | . | CASSTVYGARKETQYF
TRBV4-1 | . | CASSQQGRPTDTQYF
TRBV9 | . | CASSVPRDGRGSRLSGANVLTF
TRBV20-1 | TRBD2 | CSATGTSGSVTDTQYF
TRBV27 | TRBD2 | CASSPPGLAIYNEQFF
TRBV4-3 | . | CASSQDFEGYYGYTF
TRBV12-3/TRBV12-4 | TRBD1 | CASSPIGQGSVNTQYF
TRBV7-2 | . | CASSLGGARSDTQYF
TRBV6-4 | TRBD1 | CASRGQGNTRELFF
TRBV20-1 | . | CSARGEIVGGVVYGYTF
TRBV12-3/TRBV12-4 | . | CASSLDSPQAQYF
TRBV6-2/TRBV6-3 | . | CASSYVGRGRAGELFF
TRBV12-3/TRBV12-4 | . | CASSRREGTDTQYF
TRBV28 | . | CASSLNPPLLYGYTF
TRBV27 | TRBD1 | CASSQWTGGTGANVLTF
TRBV9 | TRBD2 | CASSKWGGTAETQYF
TRBV19 | . | CASSTTTSLAKNIQYF
TRBV20-1 | TRBD2 | CGARERLAVDEQYF
TRBV5-1 | . | CVSSSQGSQETQYF
TRBV20-1 | . | CSAYRLRRGLAKNIQYF
TRBV11-3 | . | CASSLDSLDNEQFF
TRBV7-3 | . | CASSLTSLGQETQYF
TRBV4-2 | . | CASSQEWRSYEQYF
TRBV25-1 | . | CASSGGFRSGANVLTF
TRBV6-1 | . | CASSDEVTYEQYF
TRBV13 | . | CASSPRTGDSPNEKLFF
TRBV4-1 | . | CASSQQYRVRAQETQYF
TRBV5-1 | TRBD2 | CASSLVQTSGGFNNEQFF
TRBV7-2 | TRBD2 | CASNNPSGTYNEQFF
TRBV5-1 | . | CASSRIGGQPQHF
TRBV5-5 | . | CASSLAETYSNQPQHF
TRBV28 | . | CASTPDRGGGTQYF
TRBV2 | TRBD2 | CASSDTGGRETQYF
TRBV6-5 | . | CASRGAGGLFRETQYF
TRBV20-1 | TRBD1 | CSASHRTGGYEQYF
TRBV7-2 | . | CASSLASTSNQPQHF
TRBV20-1 | . | CSATAAKEGELTYGYTF
TRBV5-1 | TRBD1 | CASSNRQGTVETQYF
TRBV5-1 | . | CAGSLATYYEQYF
TRBV29-1 | . | CSVQSGHEQYF
TRBV5-1 | . | CASSSGLHYGLEQYF
TRBV7-2 | . | CASSAIRETQYF
TRBV12-3/TRBV12-4 | . | CASRGLRDSYNEQFF
TRBV10-3 | TRBD2 | CAISESGGTRYNEQFF
TRBV7-2 | TRBD1 | CASSLSWTGPYEQYF
TRBV2 | TRBD2 | CASSVAAGREQYF
TRBV5-1 | . | CASSLGTDYNEQFF
TRBV12-3/TRBV12-4 | TRBD1 | CASSLRTGGVSPLHF
TRBV2 | TRBD1 | CASRRQGESYNEQFF
TRBV11-1 | TRBD2 | CASSSSGGPYKEQFF
TRBV7-2 | . | CASSFRLTSGILAKNIQYF
TRBV7-9 | . | CASGNSATNEKLFF
TRBV15 | TRBD2 | CATSSVELAGGQLEQFF
TRBV20-1 | . | CSASLSGRSNQPQHF
TRBV20-1 | TRBD1 | CSARDRYRGPNTQYF
TRBV6-1 | TRBD2 | CASSRAWREITDTQYF
TRBV13 | . | CASSLELGEQYF
TRBV25-1 | . | CASSGQLVVEAFF
TRBV5-1 | TRBD2 | CASSLPGGGSQETQYF
TRBV20-1 | TRBD2 | CSASALAGGLYEQYF